This entry lists 10 T cell receptor beta chains sequenced from one sample in a study of identical twins. Each CDR3 protein is one row after TCRdb ran MiXCR on the 5' RACE reads. Counted here are some 300,000 distinct CDR3 sequences, more than 9% occurring once; the ten biggest clones make up around 7.8%. The data also belong to a second study, concerning yellow fever vaccine responses in identical twins.

Sequencing was carried out using CD8+ T cells sorted from blood. These receptors came from a woman aged 18-29 years in good health.

In its sample, this clonotype was seen a few times. CDR3: CASSLTGGQNNEQFF. The CDR3 region has the DNA TGTGCCAGCAGCTTAACGGGAGGCCAGAACAATGAGCAGTTCTTC. The chain employs TRBV7-3 and TRBJ2-1; maybe TRBD2 (6 bases). Germline lookup yields CDR1 SGHTA and CDR2 FQGTGA. This CDR3 is 15 amino acids long. Trimming pared 0 bases from V and 5 bases from J, leaving 11 bases between.

A few counts support this clonotype. This chain connects TRBV7-6 to TRBJ2-1, with 7 bases fitting TRBD1. Germline-derived CDR1 and CDR2 are SGHVS and FNYEAQ. This CDR3 has 16 amino acids. V lost 3 bases and J lost 8; bases outside the gene matches: 13. CDR3 amino acids: CASSLETGPRFDEQFF. The CDR3, as DNA: TGTGCCAGCAGCTTGGAGACAGGGCCCCGGTTCGATGAGCAGTTCTTC.

This clonotype was observed at least ten times. The chain joins TRBV12-3 or TRBV12-4 to TRBJ2-1; 8 bases are shared with TRBD2. V gave up 3 bases and J gave up 9 bases; unmatched junction bases: 7. This CDR3 spans 14 amino acids. This CDR3 is CASSLGSGGGEQFF. DNA for the CDR3: TGTGCCAGCAGTTTGGGGAGCGGGGGCGGTGAGCAGTTCTTC.

The genes are TRBV4-1 and TRBJ2-5; maybe TRBD1 (6 bases). Germline V lookup: CDR1 MGHRA, CDR2 YSYEKL. The CDR3 contains 17 residues. The germline V and J ends were trimmed by 4 bases and 4 bases, with 22 bases remaining between them. CDR3 in DNA: TGCGCCAGCAGCCCGCCATTCGGCAGGGGATTGGGAGAGACCCAGTACTTC. Protein: CASSPPFGRGLGETQYF.

The rearrangement joins TRBV10-2 to TRBJ2-1, with TRBD2 matching 11 bases. Germline values: CDR1 WSHSY, CDR2 SAAADI. V shed 2 bases, J shed 0 bases, and the junction held 9 bases outside the gene matches. This CDR3 contains 19 residues. This CDR3 is CASSERLAGGRSSYNEQFF. In DNA, the CDR3 is TGCGCCAGCAGTGAGCGGCTAGCGGGGGGCAGGAGCTCCTACAATGAGCAGTTCTTC.

This clonotype has more than one count but fewer than ten. The gene calls are TRBV7-2 and TRBJ1-1, with 7 bases aligning to TRBD1. The CDR3 is made up of 13 amino acids. Germline CDR1 reads SGHTA; CDR2 reads FQGNSA. V dropped 7 bases and J dropped 2; count of bases not matched to a gene: 4. The CDR3 here is CASTRDRNTEAFF. In nucleotides, the CDR3 is TGTGCCAGCACCAGGGACAGAAACACTGAAGCTTTCTTT.

The V call is TRBV2, the J call TRBJ2-7; D may be TRBD2 (5 bases). Looked up from germline, CDR1 is SNHLY and CDR2 is FYNNEI. Trimming removed 3 bases at V and 5 bases at J, with 14 bases between. The CDR3 is made up of 14 amino acids. The CDR3 is CASSEVVGGHEQYF. The DNA for the CDR3 is TGTGCCAGCAGTGAGGTAGTAGGCGGGCACGAGCAGTACTTC.

The chain employs TRBV12-5 and TRBJ2-5; D may correspond to TRBD1 or TRBD2 (5 bases each). The CDR3 runs to 14 residues. Germline CDR1 LGHNT, CDR2 FRNRAP. The V gene lost 7 bases and the J gene lost 2 bases, with 14 bases spanning the gap. The CDR3 sequence: CASAHGTKQETQYF. Here the CDR3 DNA reads TGTGCTAGTGCCCACGGGACCAAACAAGAGACCCAGTACTTC.

This chain joins TRBV12-3 or TRBV12-4 and TRBJ2-1; D not certain. Trimming cost V 5 bases and J 4 bases, with 15 bases left between them. The CDR3 runs 15 residues. CDR3 DNA sequence: TGTGCCAGCAGTCCCGCAGACTTCATATACAATGAGCAGTTCTTC. This sequence encodes CASSPADFIYNEQFF.

This clonotype was seen only a few times. The chain couples TRBV4-1 to TRBJ2-3; TRBD2 aligns across 13 bases. The J segment lost 4 bases and the V segment lost 3 bases, leaving 10 bases of the junction unmatched. Germline values: CDR1 MGHRA, CDR2 YSYEKL. The CDR3 spans 18 residues. The CDR3 here is CASSQGTTSGGFSDTQYF. Written as DNA, the CDR3 is TGCGCCAGCAGCCAGGGGACGACTAGCGGGGGGTTCTCAGATACGCAGTATTTT.